This TCR beta chain was observed in a study of cytomegalovirus exposure and HLA in healthy donors. Notes on the study in general: In vitro assays verified that a few CMV-associated chains recognized CMV antigens specifically. Most TCR sequences were uncommon, yet certain public TCRs appeared in many donors.

This clone was observed once. Its antigen is undetermined. V shed 7 bases and J shed 0 bases, with 21 bases lying between them. Germline V gene sequence: CDR1 SNHLY, CDR2 FYNNEI. The CDR3 spans 17 residues. Sequencing was performed with immunoSEQ multiplex PCR; in TCRdb, only in-frame clones are kept and a portion is missing. This sample has 120,000 or so clones, with more than 95% found just once. The sequencing input was PBMCs. The chain is built from TRBV2 and TRBJ1-1; D may be TRBD1 (5 bases). This TCR was recovered from a man between 18 and 35 years old in good health and CMV-seronegative. CDR3 sequence reads: CASKPPPKGVMNTEAFF. The CDR3 DNA reads TGTGCCAGCAAACCCCCGCCCAAAGGGGTTATGAACACTGAAGCTTTCTTT. The variable domain in full, completed from reference TRBV2 and TRBJ1-1, reads EPEVTQTPSHQVTQMGQEVILRCVPISNHLYFYWYRQILGQKVEFLVSFYNNEISEKSEIFDDQFSVERPDGSNFTLKIRSTKLEDSAMYFCASKPPPKGVMNTEAFFGQGTRLTVV.